One TCR beta chain is described in this entry. What it binds is not known. The source of the sample is a study of PD-1 blockade in classical Hodgkin lymphoma. General study points: A significant rise in TCR diversity was seen by C4D1 for CD4+ cells but not for CD8+ cells. Among the patients, those starting nivolumab under 1 year after ASCT were excluded. There remain no defined causes for the repertoire differences, which possibly reflect disease activity or prior therapy.

Produced via immunoSEQ multiplex PCR; TCRdb's table is partial and in-frame only. The sample shows tens of thousands of clones, 87% of them seen only once. Noted time point: cycle 4 day 1 (C4D1), after five to seven weeks of nivolumab. Every patient relapsed after autologous stem cell transplantation, and brentuximab vedotin exposure varied. The CDR3 runs to 13 residues. Germline V gene sequence: CDR1 SGHTA, CDR2 FQGTGA. Trimming stripped 2 bases from V and 0 bases from J, with 5 bases between. The TCR originated in a human donor with classical Hodgkin lymphoma. The chain links TRBV7-3 to TRBJ2-7; D unclear. The specimen was peripheral blood mononuclear cells (PBMCs), collected before the fourth cycle of nivolumab. The CDR3 loop is CASSLWDSYEQYF. The CDR3 DNA reads TGTGCCAGCAGCTTATGGGACTCCTACGAGCAGTACTTC. Together with reference TRBV7-3 and TRBJ2-7, the CDR3 gives the full variable domain: GAGVSQTPSNKVTEKGKYVELRCDPISGHTALYWYRQSLGQGPEFLIYFQGTGAADDSGLPNDRFFAVRPEGSVSTLKIQRTERGDSAVYLCASSLWDSYEQYFGPGTRLTVT.